Following are 32 T cell receptor beta chains from one sample sequenced in a study of radiotherapy plus CTLA-4 blockade in lung cancer. Data came from immunoSEQ multiplex PCR; TCRdb stores just in-frame clones and leaves some out. The sample contains about 110,000 clones, 85% of which appear only once. The specimen was peripheral blood, collected from a patient treated with radiotherapy plus ipilimumab. These receptors originate from a human donor with non-small cell lung cancer that progressed on radiotherapy plus ipilimumab. Some clones in this sample may be carry-over from other donors' samples.

This sequence joins TRBV25-1 and TRBJ2-1; 9 nucleotides match TRBD2. Germline CDR1 and CDR2: MGHDK and SYGVNS. The CDR3 is 18 amino acids. Trimming cost V 1 base and J 4 bases; bases outside gene matches: 11. CDR3 sequence reads: CASSESQWASGEYNEQFF. In DNA form, the CDR3 reads TGTGCCAGCAGTGAATCTCAGTGGGCTAGCGGGGAGTACAATGAGCAGTTCTTC.

This chain uses TRBV4-3 with TRBJ1-2; D ambiguous. Trimming removed 3 bases from V and 1 base from J, with 6 bases in between. This CDR3 region has 13 residues. Germline assignment: CDR1 LGHNA and CDR2 YSLEER. This CDR3 reads CASSHRGNYGYTF. The CDR3 DNA reads as TGCGCCAGCAGCCATCGGGGTAACTATGGCTACACCTTC.

The chain carries TRBV9 and TRBJ2-7; 7 positions agree with TRBD1. The V gene's germline CDR1 is SGDLS and CDR2 YYNGEE. The junction had 6 bases not matched to a gene; V was cut back by 0 bases and J by 3 bases. This CDR3 has 15 amino acids. For the CDR3, the DNA is TGTGCCAGCAGCGTAGGTACAGGGGAAGGCTACGAGCAGTACTTC. This sequence encodes CASSVGTGEGYEQYF.

This clone came up once. The chain recombines TRBV7-9 with TRBJ2-5, with a weak D call TRBD1 (5 bases). The CDR3 spans 17 residues. Per the germline V gene, CDR1 is SEHNR and CDR2 is FQNEAQ (reference sequence). The ends were cut back, 6 bases at V and 5 bases at J, with 25 bases in the middle. The CDR3 coding sequence is TGTGCCAGCAGTCCCCCGGGCTGGACAACGACGCTGGAGACCCAGTACTTC. It translates to CASSPPGWTTTLETQYF.

The chain recombines TRBV19 with TRBJ2-1, with 7 positions matching TRBD1. The trim removed 5 bases at V and 5 bases at J, leaving 3 bases unmatched. The CDR3 is 13 residues long. The germline V gene has CDR1 LNHDA and CDR2 SQIVND (reference sequence). The chain's CDR3 is CASSRGQNNEQFF. CDR3 nucleotides: TGTGCCAGTAGTCGGGGACAGAACAATGAGCAGTTCTTC.

This clone was counted between two and nine times. This chain joins TRBV5-4 and TRBJ1-6; D remains unclear. V was clipped by 4 bases and J by 15 bases, with 23 bases between them. The germline CDR1 and CDR2 sequences are SGHNT and YYREEE (reference sequence). This CDR3 is 15 amino acids long. CDR3 nucleotides: TGTGCCAGCAGCCCGCAAGGAAGCGGGCCCTTTCTCCTCCACTTT. It translates to CASSPQGSGPFLLHF.

The chain recombines TRBV6-4 with TRBJ1-1; D remains ambiguous. The V end was cut by 6 bases, the J end by 5 bases, with 13 bases between. The CDR3 is 13 amino acids. Per germline, CDR1 MRHNA and CDR2 SNTAGT. In DNA form, the CDR3 reads TGTGCCAGCAGCTTCGATGAGGGAACTGAAGCTTTCTTT. Amino acid sequence: CASSFDEGTEAFF.

This chain links TRBV25-1 with TRBJ2-3; D is perhaps TRBD1 or TRBD2 (6 bases each). Germline-derived CDR1 and CDR2 are MGHDK and SYGVNS. This CDR3 contains 15 residues. Trimming shortened V by 1 base and J by 4 bases, and 12 bases separated the two germline ends. The CDR3 coding sequence is TGTGCCAGCAGTGAATTGGGGGGCCTGCCAGATACGCAGTATTTT. Translated, it gives CASSELGGLPDTQYF.

This clone was observed a few times. The chain is built from TRBV5-1 and TRBJ2-1; TRBD2 matches at 13 bases. The ends lost 3 bases at V and 10 bases at J; junction bases unmatched: 7. The CDR3 extends over 15 amino acids. Germline loops: CDR1 SGHRS, CDR2 YFSETQ. CDR3 sequence: CASSSTSGGAGEQFF. For the CDR3, the DNA is TGCGCCAGCAGCTCTACTAGCGGGGGGGCCGGCGAGCAGTTCTTC. The full variable domain, its missing parts supplied by reference TRBV5-1 and TRBJ2-1, is KAGVTQTPRYLIKTRGQQVTLSCSPISGHRSVSWYQQTPGQGLQFLFEYFSETQRNKGNFPGRFSGRQFSNSRSEMNVSTLELGDSALYLCASSSTSGGAGEQFFGPGTRLTVL.

V is TRBV9 and J is TRBJ1-2; 9 bases agree with TRBD1. Germline trimming cut 2 bases from V and 4 bases from J; bases unmatched to any gene: 9. CDR3 length equals 16 residues. CDR1 SGDLS and CDR2 YYNGEE come from the germline V gene. CDR3 loop: CASSVRSSTGGYGYTF. The CDR3 coding sequence is TGTGCCAGCAGCGTCCGGAGCTCGACAGGGGGCTATGGCTACACCTTC.

The rearrangement links TRBV7-2 to TRBJ2-5, with D tentatively TRBD1 (6 bases). Germline CDR1 is SGHTA and CDR2 is FQGNSA. V lost 1 base, J lost 5 bases, and 17 bases lay in between. The CDR3 runs 16 residues. The CDR3 DNA follows: TGTGCCAGCAGCTTAGGGGGCAGGGGACAAGGGGAGACCCAGTACTTC. This gives the protein CASSLGGRGQGETQYF.

This clone was counted a few times. The rearrangement uses TRBV28 and TRBJ2-7; 7 bases map to TRBD1. J lost 2 bases, V lost 6 bases, and 10 bases had no gene match. Looked up from germline, CDR1 is MDHEN and CDR2 is SYDVKM. The CDR3 is 15 amino acids. The CDR3 region has the DNA TGTGCCAGCAGCCGCCTCGACAGGGCAACCTACGAGCAGTACTTC. This codes for CASSRLDRATYEQYF.

This rearrangement joins TRBV4-3 to TRBJ1-6; tentatively, D is TRBD1 (5 bases). V lost 0 bases and J lost 9, with 12 bases in between. The CDR3 covers 15 residues. CDR1 and CDR2 from the germline V gene are LGHNA and YSLEER. The chain's CDR3 is CASSQEAGLGSPLHF. The CDR3 region has the DNA TGCGCCAGCAGCCAAGAGGCAGGGCTAGGTTCACCCCTCCACTTT.

V is TRBV5-4 and J is TRBJ2-2; 7 bases fit TRBD2. V lost 7 bases, J lost 0 bases, and 6 bases stayed unmatched. CDR1 is SGHNT, CDR2 YYREEE, per germline (reference sequence). The length of the CDR3 is 15 residues. The CDR3 reads CASGRLAPNTGELFF. The CDR3 coding sequence is TGTGCCAGCGGACGACTAGCCCCGAACACCGGGGAGCTGTTTTTT.

This CDR3 reads CASSLGGQSYNEQFF. In DNA, the CDR3 is TGCGCCAGCAGCTTGGGAGGACAGTCCTACAATGAGCAGTTCTTC. The V call is TRBV5-1, the J call TRBJ2-1, with a tentative D call TRBD1 (6 bases). Deletions cut 0 bases from V and 1 base from J, with 8 bases between. The CDR3 has 15 residues. Germline V gene lookup returns CDR1 SGHRS and CDR2 YFSETQ.

The chain combines TRBV7-3 with TRBJ2-3, with TRBD2 as a possible D gene (6 bases). The V gene lost 1 base and the J gene lost 4 bases, with 15 bases spanning the gap. The CDR3 is 16 amino acids. The germline gives CDR1 SGHTA, CDR2 FQGTGA. In DNA form, the CDR3 reads TGTGCCAGCAGCTTAATAGGCGGGGTAAGCCCAGATACGCAGTATTTT. This encodes CASSLIGGVSPDTQYF.

The chain uses TRBV7-9 and TRBJ2-7; 7 nucleotides agree with TRBD1. The V segment lost 5 bases and the J segment 5 bases; nucleotides outside the gene matches: 12. Looked up from germline, CDR1 is SEHNR and CDR2 is FQNEAQ (reference sequence). This CDR3 comprises 15 residues. The CDR3 protein is CASSERGLRGNEQYF. In DNA form, the CDR3 reads TGTGCCAGCAGCGAGAGGGGGCTTAGGGGCAACGAGCAGTACTTC.

The chain carries TRBV9 and TRBJ1-1; D not resolved. Trimming took off 3 bases at V and 3 bases at J, with 9 bases between the two ends. Germline V gene lookup returns CDR1 SGDLS and CDR2 YYNGEE. This CDR3 contains 13 residues. CDR3 sequence: CASSEISDTEAFF. The CDR3 bases are TGTGCCAGCAGCGAAATTTCGGACACTGAAGCTTTCTTT.

This rearrangement joins TRBV5-1 to TRBJ2-3, with TRBD2 matching over 10 bases. Trimming cost V 1 base and J 2 bases; bases outside gene matches: 7. The CDR3 contains 17 residues. Germline CDR1 is SGHRS and CDR2 is YFSETQ. CDR3 residues: CASSLTSGATITDTQYF. CDR3 in DNA: TGCGCCAGCAGCTTGACTAGCGGGGCTACGATCACAGATACGCAGTATTTT.

This clone was recorded only once. V and J are TRBV2 and TRBJ2-7, with D maybe TRBD2 (5 bases). The CDR3 sequence is 13 residues long. CDR1 SNHLY and CDR2 FYNNEI come from the germline V gene. V lost 4 bases and J lost 4, with 11 bases in between. The CDR3 DNA reads TGTGCCAGCAGTGTCACGGGGATATACGAGCAGTACTTC. Translated, it gives CASSVTGIYEQYF.

This chain connects TRBV2 to TRBJ2-7; 9 bases agree with TRBD1. CDR3 length: 12 residues. V lost 8 bases, J lost 3 bases, and 2 bases stayed unmatched. CDR1 SNHLY and CDR2 FYNNEI come from the germline V gene. The CDR3 DNA is TGTGCCAGCCGGGACAGGGACTACGAGCAGTACTTC. It translates to CASRDRDYEQYF.

About this clone: No conserved phenylalanine or tryptophan is present at the end of the CDR3, so a read error is the likely explanation. Because the CDR3's place on the DNA is in doubt, the DNA is left out and the CDR3 is given as listed by TCRdb. The gene calls are TRBV4-2 and TRBJ1-2; the table's TRBD1 call for D was not verified on the DNA. The germline gives CDR1 LGHNA, CDR2 YNFKEQ. The CDR3 spans 12 residues, counting both ends. CDR3: CASSQSDRGMEI.

This clone occurred once. The gene calls are TRBV7-9 and TRBJ1-1, with a tentative D call TRBD1 (6 bases). The CDR3 length is 14 residues. V dropped 7 bases and J dropped 4 bases, with 16 bases sitting between them. From germline, CDR1 is SEHNR and CDR2 FQNEAQ (reference sequence). The CDR3 spells CASTPSGQPTEAFF. The CDR3 bases are TGTGCCAGCACCCCAAGCGGACAGCCCACTGAAGCTTTCTTT.

This clone appeared once. The rearrangement uses TRBV7-3 and TRBJ2-5; perhaps TRBD1 as D (6 bases). Trimming pared 3 bases from V and 4 bases from J, leaving 9 bases between. The germline V gene encodes CDR1 SGHTA and CDR2 FQGTGA. This CDR3 has 13 residues. Here the CDR3 reads CASSLGAGETQYF. The CDR3, as DNA: TGTGCCAGCAGCTTGGGGGCGGGAGAGACCCAGTACTTC.

The chain employs TRBV6-1 and TRBJ1-2; 7 bases align to TRBD1. This CDR3 is built from 16 residues. The trim removed 4 bases at V and 1 base at J, leaving 9 bases unmatched. CDR1 is MNHNS, CDR2 SASEGT, per germline. DNA of the CDR3: TGTGCCAGCAGTGTCAGGGGGTCGAACTTTAACTATGGCTACACCTTC. Its protein product is CASSVRGSNFNYGYTF.

The rearrangement links TRBV9 to TRBJ2-7, with 9 nucleotides matching TRBD1. The J segment lost 3 bases and the V segment lost 3 bases, leaving 7 bases of the junction unmatched. Germline assignment: CDR1 SGDLS and CDR2 YYNGEE. CDR3 length: 15 amino acids. CDR3 nucleotide sequence: TGTGCCAGCAGCGCGCGGACAGGGGCTATCTACGAGCAGTACTTC. It specifies CASSARTGAIYEQYF. Full variable domain (outside the CDR3, taken from reference TRBV9 and TRBJ2-7): DSGVTQTPKHLITATGQRVTLRCSPRSGDLSVYWYQQSLDQGLQFLIQYYNGEERAKGNILERFSAQQFPDLHSELNLSSLELGDSALYFCASSARTGAIYEQYFGPGTRLTVT.

V gene TRBV9 combines with J gene TRBJ1-1, with a tentative D call TRBD1 (6 bases). This CDR3 comprises 16 residues. Germline lookup yields CDR1 SGDLS and CDR2 YYNGEE. Trimming removed 5 bases from V and 0 bases from J, with 17 bases in between. This CDR3 reads CASRDQAGVMNTEAFF. The CDR3 nucleotides read TGTGCCAGCAGGGACCAAGCAGGGGTCATGAACACTGAAGCTTTCTTT.

V is TRBV6-5 and J is TRBJ2-5; a weak D match, TRBD1 (6 bases). CDR1 is MNHEY, CDR2 SVGAGI, per germline. The CDR3 covers 14 residues. Trimming left V 8 bases short and J 5 bases short, with 18 bases between. CDR3 sequence (DNA): TGTGCCAGCCGTCCCGGCAGGGGTCGGGAGACCCAGTACTTC. It translates to CASRPGRGRETQYF.

The CDR3 DNA reads TGCGCCAGCAGCCAAATGACAGGGTCACCCCTCCACTTT. It translates to CASSQMTGSPLHF. The gene calls are TRBV5-1 and TRBJ1-6; 7 nucleotides agree with TRBD1. CDR1 and CDR2 (germline): SGHRS, YFSETQ. This CDR3 contains 13 residues. The V segment lost 4 bases and the J segment 10 bases; nucleotides outside the gene matches: 5.

This sequence joins TRBV5-1 and TRBJ2-3; a weak D match, TRBD2 (5 bases). V shed 0 bases and J shed 4 bases, with 9 bases lying between them. The CDR3 consists of 14 residues. The germline V gene has CDR1 SGHRS and CDR2 YFSETQ. The CDR3 region has the DNA TGCGCCAGCAGCTTGGGTTCCGGGGCAGATACGCAGTATTTT. It is translated as CASSLGSGADTQYF.

The chain combines TRBV10-1 with TRBJ1-5; a possible D gene is TRBD1 (6 bases). This CDR3 has 14 residues. The germline V gene has CDR1 WNHNN and CDR2 SYGVQD (reference sequence). The V end lost 8 bases, the J end lost 7 bases, and 18 bases lay between the germline ends. The CDR3 sequence is CASVVSGAGQPQHF. DNA of the CDR3: TGCGCCAGCGTTGTTTCAGGGGCCGGACAGCCCCAGCATTTT.

The rearrangement joins TRBV6-6 to TRBJ2-7; D gene uncertain. Per germline, CDR1 MNHNY and CDR2 SVGAGI (reference sequence). The CDR3 loop spans 13 amino acids. Trimming removed 4 bases at V and 0 bases at J, with 7 bases between. CDR3 sequence reads: CASSWLPSYEQYF. The CDR3 DNA sequence: TGTGCCAGCAGTTGGCTGCCCTCCTACGAGCAGTACTTC.